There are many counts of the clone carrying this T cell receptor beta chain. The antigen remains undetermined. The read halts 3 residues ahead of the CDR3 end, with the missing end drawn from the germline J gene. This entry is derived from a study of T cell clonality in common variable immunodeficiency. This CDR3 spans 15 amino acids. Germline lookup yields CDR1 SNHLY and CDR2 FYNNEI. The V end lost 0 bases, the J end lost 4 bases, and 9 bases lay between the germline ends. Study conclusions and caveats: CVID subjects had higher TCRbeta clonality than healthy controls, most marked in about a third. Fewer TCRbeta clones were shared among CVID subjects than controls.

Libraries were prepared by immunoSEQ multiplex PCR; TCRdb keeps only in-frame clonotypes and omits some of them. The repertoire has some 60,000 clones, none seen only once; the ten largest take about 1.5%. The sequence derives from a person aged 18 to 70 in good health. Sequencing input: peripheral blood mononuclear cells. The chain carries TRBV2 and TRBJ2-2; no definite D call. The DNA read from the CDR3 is TGTGCCAGCAGTGAAGCGCGAGGCGGCACCGGGGAG. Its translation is CASSEARGGTGE. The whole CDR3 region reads CASSEARGGTGELFF.